These 8 T cell receptor beta chains came from one sample sequenced in a study of T cell repertoires in cytomegalovirus infection. TCRdb called the reads again in MiXCR, with one record for every CDR3 protein. The table has roughly 120,000 distinct CDR3 sequences, around 10% seen once. These TCRs are of unknown antigen specificity. The source material was PBMCs, sequenced either directly or after in vitro stimulation (not recorded which). These receptors were taken from a human donor in good health (CMV status not recorded). Some clones in this sample may be carry-over from other donors' samples.

The chain combines TRBV18 with TRBJ2-3, with D unresolved. V was shortened by 0 bases and J by 4 bases, with 8 bases between the two germline ends. Germline V gene data show CDR1 as KGHSH and CDR2 as LQKENI. CDR3 size: 14 residues. The CDR3 DNA sequence: TGTGCCAGCTCACCACCGTCGGTTCCAGATACGCAGTATTTT. This codes for CASSPPSVPDTQYF.

The sample holds many counts of this clonotype. V is TRBV12-3 or TRBV12-4 and J is TRBJ2-2; TRBD1 matches at 7 bases. The CDR3 totals 15 residues. The trim removed 6 bases at V and 6 bases at J, leaving 10 bases unmatched. For the CDR3, the DNA is TGTGCCAGCAGACCGACAGGGTTCGGACCCGGGGAGCTGTTTTTT. It is translated as CASRPTGFGPGELFF.

This clonotype was counted ten times or more. The chain joins TRBV7-2 to TRBJ1-2; D remains unclear. The CDR3 covers 14 residues. Per germline, CDR1 SGHTA and CDR2 FQGNSA. Deletions cut 3 bases from V and 4 bases from J, with 12 bases between. CDR3 coding DNA: TGTGCCAGCAGCTTTGGCCCTATCTCCTATGGCTACACCTTC. Protein sequence: CASSFGPISYGYTF.

This clonotype has at least ten counts. This chain links TRBV7-6 with TRBJ2-1; tentatively, D is TRBD2 (5 bases). Germline-derived CDR1 and CDR2 are SGHVS and FNYEAQ. V gave up 4 bases and J gave up 6 bases, with 13 bases separating them. The CDR3 totals 14 residues. The CDR3 DNA follows: TGTGCCAGCAGCTATATCGGGAAGGTCAATGAGCAGTTCTTC. Residues: CASSYIGKVNEQFF.

This clonotype has a count of ten or more. The V and J genes are TRBV15 and TRBJ1-3, with TRBD1 matching over 7 bases. Unmatched junction bases numbered 7, after V lost 5 bases and J lost 0 bases. Germline V lookup: CDR1 LNHNV, CDR2 YYDKDF (reference sequence). This CDR3 contains 16 residues. The CDR3 region is CATSAGQLYSGNTIYF. In DNA form, the CDR3 reads TGTGCCACCAGCGCGGGACAGCTTTACTCTGGAAACACCATATATTTT.

This chain joins TRBV24-1 and TRBJ2-2; the D call may be TRBD1 or TRBD2 (6 bases each). The CDR3 sequence is 16 residues long. V was clipped by 6 bases and J by 0 bases, with 13 bases between them. From germline, CDR1 is KGHDR and CDR2 SFDVKD. CDR3 nucleotide sequence: TGTGCCACCAGTAGGGGCGGGACATCGAACACCGGGGAGCTGTTTTTT. Protein product: CATSRGGTSNTGELFF.

At least ten counts were recorded for this clonotype. For the CDR3, the DNA is TGTGCCAGCACCCACGACAGGAACACTGAAGCTTTCTTT. This translates into CASTHDRNTEAFF. The chain combines TRBV6-6 with TRBJ1-1, with a tentative D call TRBD1 (5 bases). V lost 7 bases and J 1 base, leaving 10 bases between the germline ends. The CDR3 is 13 residues long. CDR1 MNHNY and CDR2 SVGAGI come from the germline V gene (reference sequence).

There are many counts of this clonotype. The chain recombines TRBV7-2 with TRBJ2-5, with D possibly TRBD2 on 6 matching bases. CDR3 length: 17 amino acids. Trimming cost V 0 bases and J 0 bases, with 14 bases left between them. Per germline, CDR1 SGHTA and CDR2 FQGNSA. CDR3 nucleotide sequence: TGTGCCAGCAGCTTAGCGCTGGAGCGGGTGTACCAAGAGACCCAGTACTTC. Amino acid sequence: CASSLALERVYQETQYF.